Sequencing of this TCR beta chain was carried out in a study of Ad26.COV2.S vaccination and SARS-CoV-2 variants. Produced via immunoSEQ multiplex PCR; TCRdb's table is partial and in-frame only. The sample consists of about 400,000 clones, approximately 88% of them appearing once. The length of the CDR3 is 14 residues. V lost 1 base and J 8 bases, leaving 14 bases between the germline ends. Germline V gene sequence: CDR1 SEHNR, CDR2 FQNEAQ (reference sequence). Treatment given: around 19 received Ad26.COV2.S at low or high dose, single or two shots; about 5 received placebo; per-sample allocation not given. Sampling occurred on day 63 after the first vaccine or placebo injection.

V gene TRBV7-9 combines with J gene TRBJ1-2; no reliable D call. The sequenced sample was peripheral blood, obtained in a trial of Ad26.COV2.S vaccine versus placebo. This clonotype was sampled from a person aged 18-65 years who received the Ad26.COV2.S COVID-19 vaccine or a placebo. CDR3 bases: TGTGCCAGCAGCTTAGTGTATGCGTCCGGGGGCTACACCTTC. Translation gives CASSLVYASGGYTF. The full variable domain, rest sourced from reference TRBV7-9 and TRBJ1-2, is DTGVSQNPRHKITKRGQNVTFRCDPISEHNRLYWYRQTLGQGPEFLTYFQNEAQLEKSRLLSDRFSAERPKGSFSTLEIQRTEQGDSAMYLCASSLVYASGGYTFGSGTRLTVV.